This T cell receptor beta chain derives from a study of monozygotic twins with inflammatory bowel disease. TCRdb reanalyzed the 5' RACE reads and collapses them to one entry per CDR3 protein, without DNA. Its clone listing holds 300,000 to 400,000 distinct CDR3 sequences. Germline loops: CDR1 SEHNR, CDR2 FQNEAQ (reference sequence). CDR3 length: 14 residues. Sequenced input: blood. This sequence originates from a human donor with ulcerative colitis or Crohn's disease, or a healthy co-twin of an affected twin (not recorded which). The rearrangement uses TRBV7-9 and TRBJ1-2. The CDR3 loop reads CASSLGEGNYGYTF.